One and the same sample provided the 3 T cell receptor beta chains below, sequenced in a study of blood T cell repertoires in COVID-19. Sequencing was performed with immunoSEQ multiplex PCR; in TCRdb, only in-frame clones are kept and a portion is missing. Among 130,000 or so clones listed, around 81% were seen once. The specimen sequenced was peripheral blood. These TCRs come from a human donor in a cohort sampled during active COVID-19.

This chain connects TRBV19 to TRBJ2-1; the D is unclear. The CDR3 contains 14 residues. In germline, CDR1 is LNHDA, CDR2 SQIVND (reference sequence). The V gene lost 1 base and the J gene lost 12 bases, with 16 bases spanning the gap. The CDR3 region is CASSIAAQTVGQFF. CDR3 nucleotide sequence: TGTGCCAGTAGTATAGCCGCGCAAACAGTGGGGCAGTTCTTC.

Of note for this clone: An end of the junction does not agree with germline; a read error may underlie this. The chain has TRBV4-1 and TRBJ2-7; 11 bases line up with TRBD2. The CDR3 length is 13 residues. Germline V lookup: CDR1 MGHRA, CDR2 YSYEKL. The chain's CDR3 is CASSRGLADHRGF. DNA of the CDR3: TGCGCCAGCAGCCGGGGACTAGCGGATCATCGGGGATTC.

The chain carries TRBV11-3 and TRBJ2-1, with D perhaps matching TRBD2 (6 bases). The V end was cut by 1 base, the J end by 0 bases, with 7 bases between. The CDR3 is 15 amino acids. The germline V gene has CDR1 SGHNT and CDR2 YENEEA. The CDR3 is CASSLVGGSYNEQFF. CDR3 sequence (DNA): TGTGCCAGCAGCTTAGTCGGGGGCTCCTACAATGAGCAGTTCTTC.